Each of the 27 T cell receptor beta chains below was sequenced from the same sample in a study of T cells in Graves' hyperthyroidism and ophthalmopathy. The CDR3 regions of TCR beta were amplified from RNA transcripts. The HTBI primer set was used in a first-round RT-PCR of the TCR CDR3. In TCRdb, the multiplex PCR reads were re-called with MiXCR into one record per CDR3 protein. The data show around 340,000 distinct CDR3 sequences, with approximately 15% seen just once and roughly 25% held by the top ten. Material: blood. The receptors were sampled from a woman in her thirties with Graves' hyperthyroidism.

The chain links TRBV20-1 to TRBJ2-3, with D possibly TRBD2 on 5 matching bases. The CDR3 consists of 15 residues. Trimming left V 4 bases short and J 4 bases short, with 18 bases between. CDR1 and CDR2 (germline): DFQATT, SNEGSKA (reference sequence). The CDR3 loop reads CSATGGRDAPDTQYF. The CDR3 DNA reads TGCAGTGCTACCGGTGGGAGAGATGCCCCAGATACGCAGTATTTT.

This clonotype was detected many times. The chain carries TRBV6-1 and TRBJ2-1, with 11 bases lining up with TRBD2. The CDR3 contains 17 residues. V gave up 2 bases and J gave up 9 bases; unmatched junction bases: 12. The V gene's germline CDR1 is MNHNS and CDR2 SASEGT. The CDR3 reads CASSEPRRSGRAAEQFF. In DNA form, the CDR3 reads TGTGCCAGCAGTGAACCTCGGCGTAGCGGGAGGGCCGCTGAGCAGTTCTTC.

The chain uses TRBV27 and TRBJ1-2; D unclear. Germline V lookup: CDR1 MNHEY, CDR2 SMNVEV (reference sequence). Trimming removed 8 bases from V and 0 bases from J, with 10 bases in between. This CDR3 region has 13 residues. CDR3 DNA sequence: TGTGCCAGCCACCGATCACCTAACTATGGCTACACCTTC. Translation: CASHRSPNYGYTF.

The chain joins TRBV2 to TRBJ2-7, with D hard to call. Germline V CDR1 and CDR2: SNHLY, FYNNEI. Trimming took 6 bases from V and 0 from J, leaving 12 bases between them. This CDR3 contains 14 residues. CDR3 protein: CASSRQQNSYEQYF. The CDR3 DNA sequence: TGTGCCAGCAGCAGGCAGCAGAACTCCTACGAGCAGTACTTC.

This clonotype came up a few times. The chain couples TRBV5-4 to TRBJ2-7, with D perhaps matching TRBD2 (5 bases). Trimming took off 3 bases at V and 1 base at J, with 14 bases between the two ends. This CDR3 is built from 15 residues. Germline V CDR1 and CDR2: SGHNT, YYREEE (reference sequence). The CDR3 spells CASSSDWPGSYEQYF. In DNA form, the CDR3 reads TGTGCCAGCAGCTCGGACTGGCCCGGATCCTACGAGCAGTACTTC. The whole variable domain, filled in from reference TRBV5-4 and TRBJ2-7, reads ETGVTQSPTHLIKTRGQQVTLRCSSQSGHNTVSWYQQALGQGPQFIFQYYREEENGRGNFPPRFSGLQFPNYSSELNVNALELDDSALYLCASSSDWPGSYEQYFGPGTRLTVT.

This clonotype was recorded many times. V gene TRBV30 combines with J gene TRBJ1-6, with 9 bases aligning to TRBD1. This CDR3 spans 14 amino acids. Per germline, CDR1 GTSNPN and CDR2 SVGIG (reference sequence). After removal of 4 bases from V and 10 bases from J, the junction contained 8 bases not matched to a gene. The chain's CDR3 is CAWTLGQGGSPLHF. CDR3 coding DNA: TGTGCCTGGACCTTGGGACAGGGTGGGTCACCCCTCCACTTT.

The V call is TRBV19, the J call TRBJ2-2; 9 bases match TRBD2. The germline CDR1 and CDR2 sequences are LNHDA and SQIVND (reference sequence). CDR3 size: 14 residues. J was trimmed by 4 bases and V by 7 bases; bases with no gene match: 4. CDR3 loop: CASTSGMGTGELFF. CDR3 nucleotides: TGTGCCAGTACTAGCGGGATGGGCACCGGGGAGCTGTTTTTT.

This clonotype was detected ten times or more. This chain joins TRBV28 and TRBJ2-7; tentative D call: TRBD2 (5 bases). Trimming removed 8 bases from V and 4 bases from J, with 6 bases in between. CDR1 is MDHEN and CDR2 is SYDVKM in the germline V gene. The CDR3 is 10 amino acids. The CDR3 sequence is CASGGYEQYF. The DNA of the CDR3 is TGTGCCAGCGGCGGGTACGAGCAGTACTTC.

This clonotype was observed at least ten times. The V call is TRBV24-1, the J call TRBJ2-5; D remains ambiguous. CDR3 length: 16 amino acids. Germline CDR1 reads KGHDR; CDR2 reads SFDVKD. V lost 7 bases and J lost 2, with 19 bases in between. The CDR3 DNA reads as TGTGCCACCAGCCTAGGGCAGAACCATTGGCAAGAGACCCAGTACTTC. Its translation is CATSLGQNHWQETQYF.

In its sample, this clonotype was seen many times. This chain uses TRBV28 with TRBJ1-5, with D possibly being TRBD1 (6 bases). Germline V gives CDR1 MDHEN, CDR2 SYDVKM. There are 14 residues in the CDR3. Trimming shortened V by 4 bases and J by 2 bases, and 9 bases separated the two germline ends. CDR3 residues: CASSSGVGNQPQHF. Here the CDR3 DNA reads TGTGCCAGCAGTTCAGGGGTTGGCAATCAGCCCCAGCATTTT. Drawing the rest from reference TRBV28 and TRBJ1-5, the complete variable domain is DVKVTQSSRYLVKRTGEKVFLECVQDMDHENMFWYRQDPGLGLRLIYFSYDVKMKEKGDIPEGYSVSREKKERFSLILESASTNQTSMYLCASSSGVGNQPQHFGDGTRLSIL.

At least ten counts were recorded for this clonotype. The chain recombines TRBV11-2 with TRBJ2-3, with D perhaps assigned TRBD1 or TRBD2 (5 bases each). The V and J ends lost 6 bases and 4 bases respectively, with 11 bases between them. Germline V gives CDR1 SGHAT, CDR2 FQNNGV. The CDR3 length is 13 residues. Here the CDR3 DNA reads TGTGCCAGCAGTTCAGGGACGGCAGATACGCAGTATTTT. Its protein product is CASSSGTADTQYF. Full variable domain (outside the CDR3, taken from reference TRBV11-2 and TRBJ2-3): EAGVAQSPRYKIIEKRQSVAFWCNPISGHATLYWYQQILGQGPKLLIQFQNNGVVDDSQLPKDRFSAERLKGVDSTLKIQPAKLEDSAVYLCASSSGTADTQYFGPGTRLTVL.

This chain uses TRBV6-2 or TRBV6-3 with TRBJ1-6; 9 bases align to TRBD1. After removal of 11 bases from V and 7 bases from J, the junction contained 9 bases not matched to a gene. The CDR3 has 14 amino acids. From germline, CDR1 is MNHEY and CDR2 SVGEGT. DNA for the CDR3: TGTGCCGGATCCGGGACAGGGAAGAATTCACCCCTCCACTTT. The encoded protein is CAGSGTGKNSPLHF.

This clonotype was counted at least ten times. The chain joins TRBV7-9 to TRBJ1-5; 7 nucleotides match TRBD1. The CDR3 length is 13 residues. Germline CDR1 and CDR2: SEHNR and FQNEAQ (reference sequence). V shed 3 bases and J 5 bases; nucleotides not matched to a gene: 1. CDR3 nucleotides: TGTGCCAGCAGCTTGGGACAGTATCAGCCCCAGCATTTT. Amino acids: CASSLGQYQPQHF.

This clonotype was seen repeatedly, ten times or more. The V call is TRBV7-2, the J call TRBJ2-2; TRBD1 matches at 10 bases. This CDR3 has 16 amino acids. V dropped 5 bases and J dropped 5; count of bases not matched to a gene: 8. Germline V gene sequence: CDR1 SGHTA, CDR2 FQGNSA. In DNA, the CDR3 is TGTGCCAGCAGCATAAGACAGGGGGCGGGGACCGGGGAGCTGTTTTTT. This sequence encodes CASSIRQGAGTGELFF.

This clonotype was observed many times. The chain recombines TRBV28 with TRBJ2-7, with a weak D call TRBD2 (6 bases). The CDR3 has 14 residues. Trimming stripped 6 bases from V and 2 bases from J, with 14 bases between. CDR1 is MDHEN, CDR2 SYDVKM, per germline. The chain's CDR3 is CASRPPGLAYEQYF. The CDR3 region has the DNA TGTGCCAGCAGGCCGCCGGGACTCGCCTACGAGCAGTACTTC.

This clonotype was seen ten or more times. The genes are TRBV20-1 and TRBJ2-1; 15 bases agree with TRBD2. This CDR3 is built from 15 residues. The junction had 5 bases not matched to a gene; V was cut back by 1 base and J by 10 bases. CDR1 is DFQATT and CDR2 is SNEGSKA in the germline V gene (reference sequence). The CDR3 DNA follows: TGCAGTGCTAGAGTTGGACTAGCGGGAGGGGAGGAGCAGTTCTTC. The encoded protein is CSARVGLAGGEEQFF.

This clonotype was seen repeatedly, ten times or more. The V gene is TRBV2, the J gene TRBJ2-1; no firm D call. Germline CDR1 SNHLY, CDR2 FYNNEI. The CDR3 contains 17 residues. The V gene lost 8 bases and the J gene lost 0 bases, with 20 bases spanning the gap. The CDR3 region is CASYATVSSGSYNEQFF. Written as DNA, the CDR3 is TGTGCCAGCTACGCGACCGTCTCCTCGGGCTCCTACAATGAGCAGTTCTTC. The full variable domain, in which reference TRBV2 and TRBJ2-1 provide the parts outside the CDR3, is EPEVTQTPSHQVTQMGQEVILRCVPISNHLYFYWYRQILGQKVEFLVSFYNNEISEKSEIFDDQFSVERPDGSNFTLKIRSTKLEDSAMYFCASYATVSSGSYNEQFFGPGTRLTVL.

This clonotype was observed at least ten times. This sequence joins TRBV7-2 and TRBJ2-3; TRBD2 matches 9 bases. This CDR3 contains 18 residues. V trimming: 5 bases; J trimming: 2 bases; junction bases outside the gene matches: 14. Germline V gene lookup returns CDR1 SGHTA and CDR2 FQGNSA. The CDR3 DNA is TGTGCCAGCAGCCCCCGGGGTGCTAGCGGGATCTACACAGATACGCAGTATTTT. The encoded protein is CASSPRGASGIYTDTQYF.

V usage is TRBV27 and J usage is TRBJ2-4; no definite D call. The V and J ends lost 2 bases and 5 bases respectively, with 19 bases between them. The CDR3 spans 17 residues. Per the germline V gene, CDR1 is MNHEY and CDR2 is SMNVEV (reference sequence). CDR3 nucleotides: TGTGCCAGCAGTTTACTTCCCCTCCCCCGGATTCAAAACATTCAGTACTTC. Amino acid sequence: CASSLLPLPRIQNIQYF.

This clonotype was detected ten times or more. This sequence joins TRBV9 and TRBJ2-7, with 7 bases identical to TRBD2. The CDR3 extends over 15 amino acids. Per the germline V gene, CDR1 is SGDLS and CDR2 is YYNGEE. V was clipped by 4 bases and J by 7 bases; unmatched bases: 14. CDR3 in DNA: TGTGCCAGCAGCCCCCGGCGTCTAGGGGAGGGGGAGCAGTACTTC. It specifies CASSPRRLGEGEQYF.

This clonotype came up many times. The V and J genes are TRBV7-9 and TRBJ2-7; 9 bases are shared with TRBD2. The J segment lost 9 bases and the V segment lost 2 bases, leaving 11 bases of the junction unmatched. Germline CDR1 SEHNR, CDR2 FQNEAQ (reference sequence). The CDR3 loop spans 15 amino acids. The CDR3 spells CASSLLPVAGVWQYF. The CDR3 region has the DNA TGTGCCAGCAGCTTACTCCCAGTAGCGGGAGTATGGCAGTACTTC. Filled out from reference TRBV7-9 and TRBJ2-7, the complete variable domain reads DTGVSQNPRHKITKRGQNVTFRCDPISEHNRLYWYRQTLGQGPEFLTYFQNEAQLEKSRLLSDRFSAERPKGSFSTLEIQRTEQGDSAMYLCASSLLPVAGVWQYFGPGTRLTVT.

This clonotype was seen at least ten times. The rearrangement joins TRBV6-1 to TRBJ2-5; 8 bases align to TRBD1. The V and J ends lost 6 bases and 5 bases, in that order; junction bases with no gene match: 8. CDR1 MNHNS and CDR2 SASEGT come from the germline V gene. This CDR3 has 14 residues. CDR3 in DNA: TGTGCCAGCAGGCGAGGGACAGGCCCTGAGACCCAGTACTTC. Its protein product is CASRRGTGPETQYF.

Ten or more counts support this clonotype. For the CDR3, the DNA is TGCAGCGGAAATATAGACAGGCTCCTTTACAATGAGCAGTTCTTC. This gives the protein CSGNIDRLLYNEQFF. J is TRBJ2-1 and V is TRBV29-1; D possibly corresponds to TRBD1 (6 bases). Germline V gives CDR1 SQVTM, CDR2 ANQGSEA. The CDR3 consists of 15 residues. The V gene lost 7 bases and the J gene lost 4 bases, with 20 bases spanning the gap.

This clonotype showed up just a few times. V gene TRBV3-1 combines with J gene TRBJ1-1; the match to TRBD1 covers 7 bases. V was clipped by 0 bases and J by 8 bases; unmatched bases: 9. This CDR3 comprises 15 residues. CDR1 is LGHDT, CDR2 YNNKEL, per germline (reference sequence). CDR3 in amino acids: CASSQDYETGKEAFF. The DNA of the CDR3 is TGTGCCAGCAGCCAAGATTACGAGACAGGGAAGGAAGCTTTCTTT. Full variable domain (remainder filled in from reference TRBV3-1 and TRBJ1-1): DTAVSQTPKYLVTQMGNDKSIKCEQNLGHDTMYWYKQDSKKFLKIMFSYNNKELIINETVPNRFSPKSPDKAHLNLHINSLELGDSAVYFCASSQDYETGKEAFFGQGTRLTVV.

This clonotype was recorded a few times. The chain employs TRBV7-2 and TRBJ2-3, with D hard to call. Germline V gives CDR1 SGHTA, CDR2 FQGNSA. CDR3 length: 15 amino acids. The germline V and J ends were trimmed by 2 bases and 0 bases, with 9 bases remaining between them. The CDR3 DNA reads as TGTGCCAGCAGCTTATTAGTTTGGAGCACAGATACGCAGTATTTT. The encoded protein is CASSLLVWSTDTQYF.

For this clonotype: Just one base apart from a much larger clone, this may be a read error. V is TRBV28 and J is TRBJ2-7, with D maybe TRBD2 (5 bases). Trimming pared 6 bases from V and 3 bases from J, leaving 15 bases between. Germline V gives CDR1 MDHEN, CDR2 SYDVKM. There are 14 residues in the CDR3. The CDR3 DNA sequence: TGTGCCAGCAGGCGAGGCGGGTCGTTCTACGAGCAGTACTTC. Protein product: CASRRGGSFYEQYF.

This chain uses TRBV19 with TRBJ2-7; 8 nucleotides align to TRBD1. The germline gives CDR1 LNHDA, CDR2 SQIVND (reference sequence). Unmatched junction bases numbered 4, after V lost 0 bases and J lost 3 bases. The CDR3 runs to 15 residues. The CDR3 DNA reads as TGTGCCAGTAGTATAGACAGGGGGCCAGGCTACGAGCAGTACTTC. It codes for CASSIDRGPGYEQYF.